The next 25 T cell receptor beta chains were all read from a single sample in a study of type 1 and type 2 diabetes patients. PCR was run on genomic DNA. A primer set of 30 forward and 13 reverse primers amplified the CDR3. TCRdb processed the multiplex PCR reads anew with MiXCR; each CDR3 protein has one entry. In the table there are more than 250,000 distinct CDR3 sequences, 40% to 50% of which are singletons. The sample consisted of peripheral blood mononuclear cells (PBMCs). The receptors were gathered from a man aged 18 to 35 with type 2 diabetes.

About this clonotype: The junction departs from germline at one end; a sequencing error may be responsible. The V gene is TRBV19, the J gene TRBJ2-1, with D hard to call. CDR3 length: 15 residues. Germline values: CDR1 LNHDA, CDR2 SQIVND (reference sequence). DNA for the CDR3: TGTGCCAGTAGTTTAGACTGGAGCTCCTACAATGAGCAGTTCTTC. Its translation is CASSLDWSSYNEQFF.

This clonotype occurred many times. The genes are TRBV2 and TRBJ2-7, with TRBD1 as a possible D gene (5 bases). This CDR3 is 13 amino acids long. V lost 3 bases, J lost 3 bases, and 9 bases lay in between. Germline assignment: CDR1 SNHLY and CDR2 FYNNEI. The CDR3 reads CASSERQGYEQYF. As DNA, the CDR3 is TGTGCCAGCAGTGAGCGGCAGGGCTACGAGCAGTACTTC.

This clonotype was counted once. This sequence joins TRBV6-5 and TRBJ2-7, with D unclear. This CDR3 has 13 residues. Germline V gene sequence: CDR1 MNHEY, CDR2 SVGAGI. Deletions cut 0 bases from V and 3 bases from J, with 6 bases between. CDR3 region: CASSYSTGYEQYF. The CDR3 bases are TGTGCCAGCAGTTACTCGACCGGCTACGAGCAGTACTTC.

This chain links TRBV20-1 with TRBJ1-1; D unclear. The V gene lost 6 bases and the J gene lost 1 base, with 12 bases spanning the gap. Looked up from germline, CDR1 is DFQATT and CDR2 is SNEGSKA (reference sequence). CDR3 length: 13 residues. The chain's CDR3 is CSAPDPRNTEAFF. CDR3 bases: TGCAGTGCCCCGGACCCGAGGAACACTGAAGCTTTCTTT.

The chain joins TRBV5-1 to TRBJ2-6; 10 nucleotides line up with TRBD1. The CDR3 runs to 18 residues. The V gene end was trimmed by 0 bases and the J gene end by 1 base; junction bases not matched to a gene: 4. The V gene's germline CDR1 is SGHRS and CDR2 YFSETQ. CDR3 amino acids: CASSLAGQGESGANVLTF. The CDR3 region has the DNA TGCGCCAGCAGCTTGGCTGGACAGGGGGAATCTGGGGCCAACGTCCTGACTTTC.

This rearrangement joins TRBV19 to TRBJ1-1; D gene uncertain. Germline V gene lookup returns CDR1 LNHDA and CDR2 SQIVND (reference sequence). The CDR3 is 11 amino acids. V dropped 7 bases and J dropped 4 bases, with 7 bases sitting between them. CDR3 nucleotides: TGTGCCAGTAACGGGTTCACTGAAGCTTTCTTT. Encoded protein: CASNGFTEAFF. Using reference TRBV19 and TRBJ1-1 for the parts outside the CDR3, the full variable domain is DGGITQSPKYLFRKEGQNVTLSCEQNLNHDAMYWYRQDPGQGLRLIYYSQIVNDFQKGDIAEGYSVSREKKESFPLTVTSAQKNPTAFYLCASNGFTEAFFGQGTRLTVV.

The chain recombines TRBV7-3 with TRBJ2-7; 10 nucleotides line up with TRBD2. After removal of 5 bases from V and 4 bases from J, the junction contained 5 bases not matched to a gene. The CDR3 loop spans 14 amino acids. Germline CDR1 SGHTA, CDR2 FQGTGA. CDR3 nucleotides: TGTGCCAGCAGCACCTCTAGCGGGAGTTACGAGCAGTACTTC. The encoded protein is CASSTSSGSYEQYF.

The DNA of the CDR3 is TGTGCCAGCTCACCATCCAAGCTTAACACCGGGGAGCTGTTTTTT. Protein: CASSPSKLNTGELFF. This chain joins TRBV18 and TRBJ2-2; no definite D call. The length of the CDR3 is 15 residues. Trimming removed 2 bases at V and 2 bases at J, with 9 bases between. CDR1 KGHSH and CDR2 LQKENI come from the germline V gene.

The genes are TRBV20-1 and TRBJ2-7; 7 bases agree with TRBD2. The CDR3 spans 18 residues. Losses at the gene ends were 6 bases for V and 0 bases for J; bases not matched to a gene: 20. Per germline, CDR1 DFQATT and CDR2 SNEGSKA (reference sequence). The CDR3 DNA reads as TGCAGTGCGACCCCGGGGGAGGGTTGGGCAGAGAGCTCCTACGAGCAGTACTTC. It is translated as CSATPGEGWAESSYEQYF.

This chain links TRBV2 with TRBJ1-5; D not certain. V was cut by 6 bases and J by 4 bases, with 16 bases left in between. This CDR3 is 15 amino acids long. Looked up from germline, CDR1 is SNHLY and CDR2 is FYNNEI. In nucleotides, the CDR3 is TGTGCCAGCAGGGATTTGACTTCCCCGAATCAGCCCCAGCATTTT. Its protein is CASRDLTSPNQPQHF.

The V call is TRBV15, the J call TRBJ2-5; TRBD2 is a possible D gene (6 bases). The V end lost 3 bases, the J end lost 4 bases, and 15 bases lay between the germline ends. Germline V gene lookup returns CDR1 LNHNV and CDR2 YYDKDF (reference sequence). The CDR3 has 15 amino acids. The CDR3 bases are TGTGCCACCAGCAGCTCCACGCGGGGTGGAGAGACCCAGTACTTC. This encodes CATSSSTRGGETQYF.

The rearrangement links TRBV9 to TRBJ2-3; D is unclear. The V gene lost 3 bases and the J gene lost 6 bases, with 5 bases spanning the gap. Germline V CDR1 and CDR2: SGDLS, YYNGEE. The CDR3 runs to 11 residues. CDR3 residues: CASSGMDTQYF. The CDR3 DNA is TGTGCCAGCAGCGGTATGGATACGCAGTATTTT.

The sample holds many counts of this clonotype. The CDR3 DNA reads TGTGCCAGCAGCGATCCGGGGAGTAATGAAAAACTGTTTTTT. This sequence encodes CASSDPGSNEKLFF. The rearrangement links TRBV25-1 to TRBJ1-4; D is undetermined. The ends were cut back, 6 bases at V and 4 bases at J, with 12 bases in the middle. The CDR3 has 14 amino acids. From germline, CDR1 is MGHDK and CDR2 SYGVNS. The full variable domain, with the rest looked up from reference TRBV25-1 and TRBJ1-4, is EADIYQTPRYLVIGTGKKITLECSQTMGHDKMYWYQQDPGMELHLIHYSYGVNSTEKGDLSSESTVSRIRTEHFPLTLESARPSHTSQYLCASSDPGSNEKLFFGSGTQLSVL.

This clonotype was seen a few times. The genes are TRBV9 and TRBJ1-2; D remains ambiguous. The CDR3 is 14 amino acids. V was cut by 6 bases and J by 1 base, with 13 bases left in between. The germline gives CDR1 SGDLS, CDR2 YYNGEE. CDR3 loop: CASTRGGINYGYTF. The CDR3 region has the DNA TGTGCCAGCACTCGCGGCGGGATTAACTATGGCTACACCTTC.

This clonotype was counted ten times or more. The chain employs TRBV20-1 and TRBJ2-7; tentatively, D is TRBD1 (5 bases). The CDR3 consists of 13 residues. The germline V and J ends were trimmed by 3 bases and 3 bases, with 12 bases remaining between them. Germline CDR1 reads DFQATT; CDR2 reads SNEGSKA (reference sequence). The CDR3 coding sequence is TGCAGTGCTAGCCGTGGGCAGGGCTACGAGCAGTACTTC. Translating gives CSASRGQGYEQYF.

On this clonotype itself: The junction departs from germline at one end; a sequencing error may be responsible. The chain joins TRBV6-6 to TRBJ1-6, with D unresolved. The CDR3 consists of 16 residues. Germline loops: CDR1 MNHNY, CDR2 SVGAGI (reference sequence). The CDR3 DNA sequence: TGTGCCAGCAGTTACTCGAAAGAAGTGTATAACTCACCCCTCCACTTT. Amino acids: CASSYSKEVYNSPLHF.

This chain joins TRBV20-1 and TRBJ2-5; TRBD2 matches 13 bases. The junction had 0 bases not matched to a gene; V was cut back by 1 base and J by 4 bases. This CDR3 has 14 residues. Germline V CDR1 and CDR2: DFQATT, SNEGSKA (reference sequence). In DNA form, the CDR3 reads TGCAGTGCTAGAGGGACTAGCGGGAGAGAGACCCAGTACTTC. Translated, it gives CSARGTSGRETQYF.

The CDR3 bases are TGCGCCAGCAGCTTGGAAGGGGGAGGAGAGACCCAGTACTTC. Translated: CASSLEGGGETQYF. V is TRBV5-1 and J is TRBJ2-5, with D perhaps TRBD1 or TRBD2 (6 bases each). CDR3 length: 14 amino acids. Trimming shortened V by 0 bases and J by 4 bases, and 10 bases separated the two germline ends. CDR1 is SGHRS and CDR2 is YFSETQ in the germline V gene.

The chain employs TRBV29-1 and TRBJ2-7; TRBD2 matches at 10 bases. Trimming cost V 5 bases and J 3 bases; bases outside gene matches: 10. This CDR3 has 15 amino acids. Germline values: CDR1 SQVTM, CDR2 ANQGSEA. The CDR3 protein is CSVTGLAEEYYEQYF. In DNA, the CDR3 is TGCAGCGTTACCGGACTAGCGGAAGAATACTACGAGCAGTACTTC.

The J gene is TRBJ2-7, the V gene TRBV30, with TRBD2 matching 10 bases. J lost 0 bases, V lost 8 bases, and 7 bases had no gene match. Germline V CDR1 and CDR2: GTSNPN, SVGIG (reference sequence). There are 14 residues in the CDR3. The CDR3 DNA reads TGTGCCGGTCAGCGGGAGGGCAACTCCTACGAGCAGTACTTC. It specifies CAGQREGNSYEQYF. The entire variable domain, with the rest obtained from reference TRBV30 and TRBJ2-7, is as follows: SQTIHQWPATLVQPVGSPLSLECTVEGTSNPNLYWYRQAAGRGLQLLFYSVGIGQISSEVPQNLSASRPQDRQFILSSKKLLLSDSGFYLCAGQREGNSYEQYFGPGTRLTVT.

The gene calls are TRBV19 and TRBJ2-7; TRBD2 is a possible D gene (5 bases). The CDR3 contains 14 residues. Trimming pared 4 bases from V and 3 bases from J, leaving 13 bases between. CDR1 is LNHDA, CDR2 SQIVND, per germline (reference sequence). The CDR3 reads CASSKPGKNYEQYF. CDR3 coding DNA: TGTGCCAGTAGTAAGCCGGGAAAGAACTACGAGCAGTACTTC.

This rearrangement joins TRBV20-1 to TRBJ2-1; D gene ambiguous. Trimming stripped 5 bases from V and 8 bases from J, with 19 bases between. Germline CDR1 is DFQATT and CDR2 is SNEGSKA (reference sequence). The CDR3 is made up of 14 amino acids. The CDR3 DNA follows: TGCAGTGCTCGGGCCCCCTTCCCCTTGGATGAGCAGTTCTTC. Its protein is CSARAPFPLDEQFF.

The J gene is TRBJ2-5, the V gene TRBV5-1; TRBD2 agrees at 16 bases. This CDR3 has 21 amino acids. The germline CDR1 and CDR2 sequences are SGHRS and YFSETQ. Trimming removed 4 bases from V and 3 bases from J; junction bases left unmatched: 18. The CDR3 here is CASSRTPSGTSGRALKETQYF. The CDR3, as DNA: TGCGCCAGCAGCCGTACACCCTCCGGGACTAGCGGGAGGGCCCTAAAAGAGACCCAGTACTTC.

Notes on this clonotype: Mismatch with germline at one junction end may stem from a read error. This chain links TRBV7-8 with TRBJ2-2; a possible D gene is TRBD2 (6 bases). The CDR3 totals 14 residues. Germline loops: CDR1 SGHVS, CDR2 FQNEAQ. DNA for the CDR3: TGCGCCAGCAGTGAGGCGGGGTCGCTGGGGGAGCTGTTTTTT. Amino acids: CASSEAGSLGELFF.

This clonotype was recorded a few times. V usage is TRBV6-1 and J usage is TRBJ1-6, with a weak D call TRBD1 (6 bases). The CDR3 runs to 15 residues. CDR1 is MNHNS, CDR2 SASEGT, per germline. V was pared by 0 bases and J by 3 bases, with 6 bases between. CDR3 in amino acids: CASSEAGGYNSPLHF. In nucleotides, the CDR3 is TGTGCCAGCAGTGAAGCAGGGGGCTATAATTCACCCCTCCACTTT.